Sequencing of this T cell receptor (beta chain) was carried out in a study of CD8 T cells in Susac syndrome. Whole-study context: At the time their blood was drawn, patients with Susac syndrome were either therapy-naive, on corticosteroids (with some of them also receiving intravenous immunoglobulin), or on intravenous immunoglobulin alone. Notes on the study in general: Within Susac syndrome CD4+ T cell repertoires, clonal expansion was not evident.

Sequencing targeted TCR beta in T cells from blood (CD8+ and CD4+). Only one count was recorded for this clonotype. Its antigen is not identified. The CDR3 spans 14 residues. J lost 2 bases, V lost 6 bases, and 3 bases had no gene match. Reverse transcription of 0.5 to 1 ug RNA was performed with random hexamers. TCRdb reanalysed the immunoSEQ multiplex PCR reads using MiXCR and keeps one entry per CDR3 protein. The sample consists of about 240,000 distinct CDR3 sequences, almost 97% of them appearing once. The chain links TRBV12-3 or TRBV12-4 to TRBJ1-3, with 8 bases matching TRBD1. Sequenced: CD4+ T cells from PBMCs. This receptor was obtained from a human donor with Susac syndrome. CDR3 DNA sequence: TGTGCCAGCAGACAACAGGGGGCTGGAAACACCATATATTTT. It specifies CASRQQGAGNTIYF.